These 27 T cell receptor beta chains came from one sample sequenced in a study of blood T cell repertoires in COVID-19. TCRdb's copy holds only in-frame clones and misses some; the assay was immunoSEQ multiplex PCR. The sample has 390,000 or so clones, more than 80% seen once. The sequencing sample was made of PBMCs or T cells enriched from blood (not recorded which). The receptors were gathered from a man aged 18 to 29 who had recovered from COVID-19.

The chain combines TRBV11-3 with TRBJ2-7; tentative D call: TRBD1 (5 bases). CDR3 size: 13 residues. V was pared by 5 bases and J by 5 bases, with 13 bases between. In germline, CDR1 is SGHNT, CDR2 YENEEA. In DNA form, the CDR3 reads TGTGCCAGCAGCCTGAACTCGGACAACGAGCAGTACTTC. Amino acids: CASSLNSDNEQYF. The full variable domain, completed using reference TRBV11-3 and TRBJ2-7, is EAGVVQSPRYKIIEKKQPVAFWCNPISGHNTLYWYLQNLGQGPELLIRYENEEAVDDSQLPKDRFSAERLKGVDSTLKIQPAELGDSAVYLCASSLNSDNEQYFGPGTRLTVT.

The chain links TRBV21-1 to TRBJ2-2; the DNA was not used to check the table's D call, TRBD2. TRBV21-1 is shown as a pseudogene. The CDR3 length is 15 residues. CDR3 sequence (DNA): TGTGCCAACCCGCTAGCGTCTCCGATTTGCGGGGAGCTGTTTTTT. It yields the protein CANPLASPICGELFF.

The chain links TRBV18 to TRBJ2-7, with D perhaps TRBD1 (6 bases). CDR1 is KGHSH, CDR2 LQKENI, per germline. This CDR3 spans 18 amino acids. Trimming took 3 bases from V and 3 from J, leaving 24 bases between them. CDR3 nucleotides: TGTGCCAGCTCACCGCGAAACATCAAGGACAGTCCAAACTACGAGCAGTACTTC. Amino acid sequence: CASSPRNIKDSPNYEQYF.

In DNA, the CDR3 is TGCGCCAGCAGCTTTGACAGGGGAGGCACTGAAGCTTTCTTT. Residues: CASSFDRGGTEAFF. This chain links TRBV5-1 with TRBJ1-1; 8 nucleotides align to TRBD1. The germline V gene has CDR1 SGHRS and CDR2 YFSETQ. CDR3 length: 14 amino acids. V gave up 2 bases and J gave up 4 bases; unmatched junction bases: 4.

The chain uses TRBV5-4 and TRBJ1-3; 8 positions match TRBD1. The CDR3 length is 16 residues. Germline CDR1 reads SGHNT; CDR2 reads YYREEE (reference sequence). Losses at the gene ends were 5 bases for V and 0 bases for J; bases not matched to a gene: 7. The CDR3 protein is CASSPGQASSGNTIYF. DNA of the CDR3: TGTGCCAGCAGTCCGGGACAGGCCTCCTCTGGAAACACCATATATTTT.

The CDR3 sequence: CASSVTGGNYGYTF. CDR3 in DNA: TGCGCCAGCAGCGTGACAGGGGGTAACTATGGCTACACCTTC. This chain connects TRBV5-1 to TRBJ1-2; 9 bases agree with TRBD1. Germline-derived CDR1 and CDR2 are SGHRS and YFSETQ. Trimming cost V 4 bases and J 1 base; bases outside gene matches: 2. The CDR3 covers 14 residues.

The table lists this clone with a count of one. For the CDR3, the DNA is TGTGCCAGCAGCAAAGCGGGGGGTTCCTATAATTCACCCCTCCACTTT. It yields the protein CASSKAGGSYNSPLHF. The rearrangement joins TRBV21-1 to TRBJ1-6. TRBV21-1 constitutes a pseudogene. The CDR3 sequence is 16 residues long.

The chain carries TRBV7-9 and TRBJ1-1, with 11 bases identical to TRBD1. The CDR3 is 15 amino acids. Germline values: CDR1 SEHNR, CDR2 FQNEAQ (reference sequence). The trim removed 5 bases at V and 4 bases at J, leaving 6 bases unmatched. The CDR3 DNA reads as TGTGCCAGCAGCGAGACAGGACAGGGGGCCACTGAAGCTTTCTTT. Translating it yields CASSETGQGATEAFF.

The CDR3 bases are TGTGCCAGCAGTGCTCGGCCAGACACTAACTATGGCTACACCTTC. It is translated as CASSARPDTNYGYTF. The gene calls are TRBV2 and TRBJ1-2; D gene unclear. Germline CDR1 SNHLY, CDR2 FYNNEI. The CDR3 covers 15 residues. V was shortened by 4 bases and J by 0 bases, with 12 bases between the two germline ends.

The J gene is TRBJ1-2, the V gene TRBV5-1; D may be TRBD1 (5 bases). CDR1 and CDR2 (germline): SGHRS, YFSETQ. The CDR3 loop spans 15 amino acids. V dropped 0 bases and J dropped 8 bases, with 17 bases sitting between them. The CDR3 reads CASSLAPDSTRGYTF. DNA for the CDR3: TGCGCCAGCAGCTTGGCGCCCGACAGTACCAGGGGCTACACCTTC. The whole variable domain, filled in from reference TRBV5-1 and TRBJ1-2, reads KAGVTQTPRYLIKTRGQQVTLSCSPISGHRSVSWYQQTPGQGLQFLFEYFSETQRNKGNFPGRFSGRQFSNSRSEMNVSTLELGDSALYLCASSLAPDSTRGYTFGSGTRLTVV.

The J gene is TRBJ2-1, the V gene TRBV5-4; the match to TRBD2 covers 11 bases. There are 16 residues in the CDR3. Trimming cost V 1 base and J 3 bases; bases outside gene matches: 3. Germline lookup yields CDR1 SGHNT and CDR2 YYREEE (reference sequence). CDR3 nucleotides: TGTGCCAGCAGCTTGACTAGCGGGGGAGGCTACAATGAGCAGTTCTTC. It specifies CASSLTSGGGYNEQFF.

J is TRBJ2-5 and V is TRBV5-1; D not certain. The germline CDR1 and CDR2 sequences are SGHRS and YFSETQ. V was cut by 0 bases and J by 2 bases, with 11 bases left in between. The CDR3 runs to 15 residues. In DNA form, the CDR3 reads TGCGCCAGCAGCTTGGGAAACAGAATACAAGAGACCCAGTACTTC. Translation: CASSLGNRIQETQYF.

CDR3 coding DNA: TGTGCCAGCAGCTCGCCGCAAGCTTGGACAGGATATAATTCACCCCTCCACTTT. It codes for CASSSPQAWTGYNSPLHF. The chain combines TRBV11-2 with TRBJ1-6, with 7 positions matching TRBD1. From germline, CDR1 is SGHAT and CDR2 FQNNGV. V lost 4 bases to trimming and J lost 4 bases; unmatched junction nucleotides: 13. The CDR3 consists of 18 residues.

V is TRBV12-3 or TRBV12-4 and J is TRBJ2-1; D ambiguous. The CDR3 spans 10 residues. Trimming stripped 9 bases from V and 6 bases from J, with 6 bases between. In DNA form, the CDR3 reads TGTGCCAGTATGGCCAATGAGCAGTTCTTC. Encoded protein: CASMANEQFF.

V and J are TRBV24-1 and TRBJ1-1; TRBD1 might be the D (5 bases). The CDR3 is 13 residues long. Germline V gives CDR1 KGHDR, CDR2 SFDVKD. V was shortened by 8 bases and J by 3 bases, with 12 bases between the two germline ends. In DNA, the CDR3 is TGTGCCACCACTGGGGGGAGGGACACTGAAGCTTTCTTT. Amino acid sequence: CATTGGRDTEAFF.

This rearrangement joins TRBV9 to TRBJ2-3, with TRBD2 identical over 7 bases. The germline V gene has CDR1 SGDLS and CDR2 YYNGEE. The CDR3 extends over 16 amino acids. J was trimmed by 2 bases and V by 0 bases; bases with no gene match: 6. CDR3 nucleotides: TGTGCCAGCAGCGTAGAAGCGGGACGCTCCACAGATACGCAGTATTTT. This sequence encodes CASSVEAGRSTDTQYF.

The chain employs TRBV7-6 and TRBJ1-2, with 7 bases lining up with TRBD1. The CDR3 is 16 amino acids. The V gene's germline CDR1 is SGHVS and CDR2 FNYEAQ. J gave up 4 bases and V 2 bases, and 10 bases lay outside the gene matches. In DNA, the CDR3 is TGTGCCAGCAGCTTAAGGGGGCTGCAGGGGACCTATGGCTACACCTTC. Protein: CASSLRGLQGTYGYTF.

The V and J genes are TRBV5-4 and TRBJ2-4; D may be TRBD1 (6 bases). Between the trimmed V and J ends, which lost 0 bases and 7 bases, there was a span of 11 bases. CDR3 length: 14 residues. Germline lookup yields CDR1 SGHNT and CDR2 YYREEE (reference sequence). CDR3 in DNA: TGTGCCAGCAGCTTGGAGGCAGGGGATAACATTCAGTACTTC. It yields the protein CASSLEAGDNIQYF. The whole variable domain, remainder taken from reference TRBV5-4 and TRBJ2-4, is ETGVTQSPTHLIKTRGQQVTLRCSSQSGHNTVSWYQQALGQGPQFIFQYYREEENGRGNFPPRFSGLQFPNYSSELNVNALELDDSALYLCASSLEAGDNIQYFGAGTRLSVL.

The V call is TRBV15, the J call TRBJ2-7, with 12 bases fitting TRBD1. Germline assignment: CDR1 LNHNV and CDR2 YYDKDF (reference sequence). CDR3 length equals 16 residues. Losses at the gene ends were 1 base for V and 6 bases for J; bases not matched to a gene: 7. The CDR3, as DNA: TGTGCCACCAGCAGAGGGTGGGGGACAGGGGGCGGCGAGCAGTACTTC. Residues: CATSRGWGTGGGEQYF. Full variable domain (rest looked up from reference TRBV15 and TRBJ2-7): DAMVIQNPRYQVTQFGKPVTLSCSQTLNHNVMYWYQQKSSQAPKLLFHYYDKDFNNEADTPDNFQSRRPNTSFCFLDIRSPGLGDTAMYLCATSRGWGTGGGEQYFGPGTRLTVT.

The V gene is TRBV29-1, the J gene TRBJ2-1, with 10 bases that match TRBD2. CDR3 length: 16 amino acids. The V segment lost 1 base and the J segment 3 bases; nucleotides outside the gene matches: 6. Germline V gene data show CDR1 as SQVTM and CDR2 as ANQGSEA. The CDR3 loop reads CSVEGLAGELYNEQFF. The CDR3 region has the DNA TGCAGCGTTGAAGGGCTAGCGGGGGAGCTCTACAATGAGCAGTTCTTC.

V usage is TRBV4-1 and J usage is TRBJ2-7, with D perhaps matching TRBD1 (5 bases). Germline CDR1 and CDR2: MGHRA and YSYEKL. CDR3 size: 16 residues. The ends were cut back, 0 bases at V and 0 bases at J, with 12 bases in the middle. CDR3 sequence: CASSQEFFDSSYEQYF. In DNA form, the CDR3 reads TGCGCCAGCAGCCAAGAGTTCTTTGACAGCTCCTACGAGCAGTACTTC.

The rearrangement uses TRBV2 and TRBJ1-4; no clear D. CDR3 length: 13 residues. CDR1 and CDR2 (germline): SNHLY, FYNNEI. Trimming took 3 bases from V and 8 from J, leaving 10 bases between them. CDR3 protein: CASSDLGHEKLFF. The CDR3 region has the DNA TGTGCCAGCAGTGATCTAGGCCACGAAAAACTGTTTTTT. Full variable domain (outside the CDR3, taken from reference TRBV2 and TRBJ1-4): EPEVTQTPSHQVTQMGQEVILRCVPISNHLYFYWYRQILGQKVEFLVSFYNNEISEKSEIFDDQFSVERPDGSNFTLKIRSTKLEDSAMYFCASSDLGHEKLFFGSGTQLSVL.

The V and J genes are TRBV10-3 and TRBJ1-1; 7 nucleotides line up with TRBD1. Germline V lookup: CDR1 ENHRY, CDR2 SYGVKD. V lost 10 bases, J lost 0 bases, and 5 bases stayed unmatched. The CDR3 contains 13 residues. CDR3 sequence reads: CANSDRVNTEAFF. As DNA, the CDR3 is TGTGCCAACTCCGACAGGGTGAACACTGAAGCTTTCTTT.

This sequence joins TRBV4-2 and TRBJ2-5, with D possibly being TRBD1 (6 bases). Deletions cut 1 base from V and 11 bases from J, with 20 bases between. The CDR3 loop spans 15 amino acids. Looked up from germline, CDR1 is LGHNA and CDR2 is YNFKEQ. DNA of the CDR3: TGTGCCAGCAGCCAAGGGCAAGGACAGATCAACCTACAGTACTTC. Its translation: CASSQGQGQINLQYF.

The chain uses TRBV4-3 and TRBJ2-7; TRBD2 aligns across 10 bases. V was clipped by 4 bases and J by 4 bases; unmatched bases: 10. Germline loops: CDR1 LGHNA, CDR2 YSLEER. The CDR3 covers 16 residues. CDR3 DNA sequence: TGCGCCAGCAGCCGGAATCTAGCGGGAGTTAAATACGAGCAGTACTTC. Protein product: CASSRNLAGVKYEQYF.

The chain has TRBV5-1 and TRBJ2-2; 9 positions match TRBD1. V lost 4 bases to trimming and J lost 4 bases; unmatched junction nucleotides: 2. Germline loops: CDR1 SGHRS, CDR2 YFSETQ. The CDR3 is 14 residues long. The CDR3 sequence: CASSGQGTTGELFF. CDR3 DNA: TGCGCCAGCAGCGGACAGGGGACCACCGGGGAGCTGTTTTTT.

The V call is TRBV15, the J call TRBJ2-1; D gene ambiguous. V lost 0 bases and J lost 4, with 13 bases in between. Germline values: CDR1 LNHNV, CDR2 YYDKDF (reference sequence). The length of the CDR3 is 16 residues. The CDR3 spells CATSREPLIQYNEQFF. CDR3 bases: TGTGCCACCAGCAGAGAACCACTTATACAGTACAATGAGCAGTTCTTC.